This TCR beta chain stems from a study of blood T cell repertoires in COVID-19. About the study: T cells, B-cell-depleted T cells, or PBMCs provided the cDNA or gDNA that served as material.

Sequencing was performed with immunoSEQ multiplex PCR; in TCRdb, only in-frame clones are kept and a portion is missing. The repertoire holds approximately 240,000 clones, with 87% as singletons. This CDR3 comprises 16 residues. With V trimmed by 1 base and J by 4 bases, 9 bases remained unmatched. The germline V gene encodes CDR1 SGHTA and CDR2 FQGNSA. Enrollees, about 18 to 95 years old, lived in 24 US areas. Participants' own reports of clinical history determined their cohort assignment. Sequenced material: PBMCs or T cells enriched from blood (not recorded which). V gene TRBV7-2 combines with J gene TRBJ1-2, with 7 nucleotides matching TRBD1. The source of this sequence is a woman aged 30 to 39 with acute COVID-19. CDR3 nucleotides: TGTGCCAGCAGCTTAGTTGGGACAGATATTAGCTATGGCTACACCTTC. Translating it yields CASSLVGTDISYGYTF.